Many counts were recorded for the clone carrying this T cell receptor beta chain. The antigen remains undetermined. The entry originates in a study of regulatory T cells in long-lasting Graves disease. Study information: By definition, persistent Graves' disease involved antithyroid drugs for over 5 years alongside positive TSH receptor antibodies.

V was clipped by 7 bases and J by 4 bases; unmatched bases: 6. This CDR3 spans 13 amino acids. Germline CDR1 MDHEN, CDR2 SYDVKM. The study, taken as a whole, reports: Patients with persistent disease showed a bias toward TRBV28, TRBJ1-2 and TRBJ2-5. Authors noted too few samples as a limitation. Tissue studied was limited to peripheral blood, excluding thyroid tissue.

Sample time point: persistent/refractory GD, antithyroid drugs over 5 years with positive TRAb. RNA isolated from PBMCs was used to make the TCR library. Arm-PCR of CDR3 regions and iRepertoire HTBI primers were used to build TCR beta libraries. TCRdb fed the multiplex PCR reads into MiXCR, producing one record per CDR3 protein. The sample has 400,000 to 500,000 distinct CDR3 sequences; over 20% are singletons. This TCR came from a female donor with Graves disease. The J gene is TRBJ2-5, the V gene TRBV28; 7 bases map to TRBD2. This specimen was peripheral blood mononuclear cells (PBMCs), taken when the disease was refractory, from a patient treated with antithyroid drugs. The CDR3 is CASTNGGGETQYF. CDR3 bases: TGTGCCAGCACCAATGGGGGGGGAGAGACCCAGTACTTC.